This T cell receptor (beta chain) was documented in a study of beta chain features in type 1 diabetes. Findings and limits, study-wide: The study left unresolved whether HLA type influences TCRB rearrangement.

A word on this clone: Its specificity is not known.

Germline-derived CDR1 and CDR2 are MNHEY and SVGAGI. V dropped 10 bases and J dropped 2 bases, with 15 bases sitting between them. CDR3 length: 14 residues. The isolated RNA, all of it, was reverse transcribed, so expressed TCRB transcripts were what got sequenced. The read count averaged approximately 3.3 million across naive, central memory and regulatory T cell samples. Assay used: immunoSEQ multiplex PCR; TCRdb lists only in-frame clones, some missing. The sample includes about 620,000 clones, around 15% of them seen just once. Each sorted population was over 98% pure. The sequence came from a man aged 18 to 29 in good health. The rearrangement links TRBV6-5 to TRBJ2-1, with D possibly being TRBD1 (6 bases). Material: naive CD4+ T cells from blood. The DNA for the CDR3 is TGTGCCACCTCCGCCGGGACAACCTACAATGAGCAGTTCTTC. This codes for CATSAGTTYNEQFF.